This T cell receptor beta chain is drawn from a study of T cells in Graves' hyperthyroidism and ophthalmopathy. TCR beta CDR3 region amplification was performed from RNA transcripts. Carried out on the TCR CDR3, a first-round RT-PCR used the HTBI primer set. TCRdb passed the multiplex PCR reads through MiXCR, listing each CDR3 protein once. The repertoire consists of about 410,000 distinct CDR3 sequences, with about 15% occurring once and the leading ten covering about 13%. General study points: It was a median about 6.5 months before onset that the model predicted ophthalmopathy. Most thyroid clonotypes that were expanded above 0.001 also turned up in blood.

The CDR3 runs 15 residues. V was clipped by 7 bases and J by 0 bases; unmatched bases: 7. The germline V gene encodes CDR1 SGHRS and CDR2 YFSETQ. PBMCs were sourced from roughly 9.1 ml fresh peripheral blood. As concerns this clonotype: Its antigen is unidentified.

This TCR came from a man younger than 30 with Graves' ophthalmopathy. The chain combines TRBV5-1 with TRBJ2-3, with 8 bases fitting TRBD2. The sequenced material came from blood. The CDR3 coding sequence is TGCGCCAGCGGGGAGGCTAGCGGGAGCACAGATACGCAGTATTTT. Translation gives CASGEASGSTDTQYF.